This T cell receptor (beta chain) was documented in a study of CD8 T cells in ankylosing spondylitis. Study-wide results and limits: Reports of some motif variants in reactive arthritis synovial fluid and blood predate this one.

The CDR3 contains 14 residues. CDR1 and CDR2 from the germline V gene are KGHSH and LQKENI. V was pared by 3 bases and J by 3 bases, with 12 bases between. MiXCR, run by TCRdb on the 5' RACE reads, gives a single entry per CDR3 protein. This table holds 200,000 to 250,000 distinct CDR3 sequences, approximately 10% found once. To note about this clonotype: Its specificity is unknown.

The TCR originated in a male donor with ankylosing spondylitis or in good health (not recorded which). The specimen sequenced was blood, either unsorted or a sorted T cell fraction (not recorded which). The chain recombines TRBV18 with TRBJ2-7; D may be TRBD2 (5 bases). The CDR3 DNA follows: TGTGCCAGCTCACCCAGAGCGGACGACTACGAGCAGTACTTC. It yields the protein CASSPRADDYEQYF.